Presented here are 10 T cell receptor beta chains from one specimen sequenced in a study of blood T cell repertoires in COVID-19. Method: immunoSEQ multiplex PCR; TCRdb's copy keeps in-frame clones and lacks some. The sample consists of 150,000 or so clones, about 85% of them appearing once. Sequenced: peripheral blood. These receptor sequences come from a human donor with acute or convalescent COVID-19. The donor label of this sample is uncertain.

CDR3 DNA: TGTGCCAGCAGCTTTGGGACAGCAAACTATGGCTACACCTTC. Its translation: CASSFGTANYGYTF. The chain carries TRBV11-3 and TRBJ1-2, with TRBD1 matching over 7 bases. CDR3 length: 14 residues. V shed 3 bases, J shed 2 bases, and the junction held 3 bases outside the gene matches. Germline loops: CDR1 SGHNT, CDR2 YENEEA.

The DNA for the CDR3 is TGTGCCAGCAGCTTGGGGCGGGGCGTGAACACTGAAGCTTTCTTT. Protein sequence: CASSLGRGVNTEAFF. V and J are TRBV5-4 and TRBJ1-1; the D gene is possibly TRBD1 (5 bases). Trimming removed 0 bases from V and 0 bases from J, with 9 bases in between. CDR1 and CDR2 from the germline V gene are SGHNT and YYREEE (reference sequence). The CDR3 extends over 15 amino acids. Filled out from reference TRBV5-4 and TRBJ1-1, the complete variable domain reads ETGVTQSPTHLIKTRGQQVTLRCSSQSGHNTVSWYQQALGQGPQFIFQYYREEENGRGNFPPRFSGLQFPNYSSELNVNALELDDSALYLCASSLGRGVNTEAFFGQGTRLTVV.

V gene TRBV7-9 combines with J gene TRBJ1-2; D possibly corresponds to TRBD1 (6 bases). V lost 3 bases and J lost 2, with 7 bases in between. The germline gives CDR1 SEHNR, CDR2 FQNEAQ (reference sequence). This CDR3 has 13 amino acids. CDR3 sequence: CASSFGQNYGYTF. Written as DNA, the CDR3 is TGTGCCAGCAGCTTTGGACAGAACTATGGCTACACCTTC.

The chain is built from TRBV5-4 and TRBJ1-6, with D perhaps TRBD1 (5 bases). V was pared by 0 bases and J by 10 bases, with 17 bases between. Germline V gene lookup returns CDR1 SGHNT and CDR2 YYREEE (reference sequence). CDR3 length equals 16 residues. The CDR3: CASSLGGGARGSPLHF. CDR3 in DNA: TGTGCCAGCAGCTTGGGAGGAGGGGCGCGGGGCTCACCCCTCCACTTT.

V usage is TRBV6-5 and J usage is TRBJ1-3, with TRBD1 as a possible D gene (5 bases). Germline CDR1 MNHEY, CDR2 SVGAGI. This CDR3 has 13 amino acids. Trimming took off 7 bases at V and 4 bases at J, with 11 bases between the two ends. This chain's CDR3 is CASTRTGGNTIYF. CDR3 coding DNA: TGTGCCAGCACCCGAACAGGCGGAAACACCATATATTTT.

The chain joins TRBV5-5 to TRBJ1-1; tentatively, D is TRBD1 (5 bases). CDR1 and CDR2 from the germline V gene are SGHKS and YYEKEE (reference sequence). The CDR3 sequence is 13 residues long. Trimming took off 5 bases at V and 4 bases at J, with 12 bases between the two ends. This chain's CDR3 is CASRKGGTTEAFF. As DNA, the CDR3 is TGTGCCAGCAGGAAGGGAGGGACCACTGAAGCTTTCTTT.

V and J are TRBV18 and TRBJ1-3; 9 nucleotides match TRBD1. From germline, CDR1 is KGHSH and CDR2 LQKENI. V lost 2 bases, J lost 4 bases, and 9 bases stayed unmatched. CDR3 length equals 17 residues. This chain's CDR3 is CASSPWGPGQGGNTIYF. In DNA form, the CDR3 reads TGTGCCAGCTCACCATGGGGGCCGGGACAGGGAGGAAACACCATATATTTT.

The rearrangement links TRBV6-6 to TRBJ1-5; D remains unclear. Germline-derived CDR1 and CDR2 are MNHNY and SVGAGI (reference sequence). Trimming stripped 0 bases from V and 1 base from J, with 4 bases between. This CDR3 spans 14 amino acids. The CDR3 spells CASSYSASNQPQHF. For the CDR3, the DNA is TGTGCCAGCAGTTACTCAGCGAGCAATCAGCCCCAGCATTTT.

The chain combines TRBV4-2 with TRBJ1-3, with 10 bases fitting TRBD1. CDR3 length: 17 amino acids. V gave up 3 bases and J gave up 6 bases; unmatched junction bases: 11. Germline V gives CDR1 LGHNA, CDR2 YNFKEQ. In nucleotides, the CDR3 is TGTGCCAGCAGCCAGACGACAGGGGGCAAAAGTGTAAACACCATATATTTT. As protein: CASSQTTGGKSVNTIYF.

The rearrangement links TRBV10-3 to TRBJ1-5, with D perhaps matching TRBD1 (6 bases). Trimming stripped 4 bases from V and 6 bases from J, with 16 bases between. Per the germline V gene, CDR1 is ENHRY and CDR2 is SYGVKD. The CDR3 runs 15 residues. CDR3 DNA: TGTGCCATCAGTGGCTCGGGGGGCGAAGGTCAGCCCCAGCATTTT. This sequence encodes CAISGSGGEGQPQHF.